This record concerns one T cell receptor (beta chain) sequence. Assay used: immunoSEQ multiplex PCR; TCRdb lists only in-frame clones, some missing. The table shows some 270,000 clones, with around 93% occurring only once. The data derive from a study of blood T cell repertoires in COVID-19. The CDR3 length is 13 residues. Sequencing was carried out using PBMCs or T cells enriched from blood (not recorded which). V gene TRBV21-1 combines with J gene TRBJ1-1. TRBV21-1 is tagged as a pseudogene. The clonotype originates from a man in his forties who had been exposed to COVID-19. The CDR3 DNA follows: TGTGCCAGCAGCAAAGTAGTTGTCACTGAAGCTTTCTTT. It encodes CASSKVVVTEAFF.